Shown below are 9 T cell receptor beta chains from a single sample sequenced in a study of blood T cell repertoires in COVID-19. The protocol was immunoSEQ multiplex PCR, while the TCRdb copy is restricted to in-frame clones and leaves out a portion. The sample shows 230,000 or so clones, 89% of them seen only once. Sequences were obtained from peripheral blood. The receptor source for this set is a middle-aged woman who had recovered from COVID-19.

The DNA of the CDR3 is TGTGCCAGCAGCTTAGTTGTGGGCATGAACACTGAAGCTTTCTTT. Its translation is CASSLVVGMNTEAFF. The chain couples TRBV7-2 to TRBJ1-1; D unresolved. Germline V gene data show CDR1 as SGHTA and CDR2 as FQGNSA. This CDR3 spans 15 amino acids. The V and J ends lost 1 base and 0 bases respectively, with 9 bases between them.

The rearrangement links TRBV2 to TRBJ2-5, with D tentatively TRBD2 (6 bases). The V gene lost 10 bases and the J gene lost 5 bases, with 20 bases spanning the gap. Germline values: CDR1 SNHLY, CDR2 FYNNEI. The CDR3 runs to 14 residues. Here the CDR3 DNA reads TGTGCCAACAGCAATGGAGTAGCGGAGGAGACCCAGTACTTC. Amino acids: CANSNGVAEETQYF.

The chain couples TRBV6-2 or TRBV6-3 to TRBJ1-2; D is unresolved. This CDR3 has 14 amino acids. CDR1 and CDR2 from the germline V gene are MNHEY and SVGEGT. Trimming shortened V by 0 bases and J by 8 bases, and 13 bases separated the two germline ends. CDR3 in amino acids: CASSYSGIAGGYTF. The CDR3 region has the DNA TGTGCCAGCAGTTACTCGGGCATTGCAGGCGGCTACACCTTC.

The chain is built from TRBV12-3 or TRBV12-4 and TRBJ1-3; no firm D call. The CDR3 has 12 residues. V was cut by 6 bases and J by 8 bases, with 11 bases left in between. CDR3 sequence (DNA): TGTGCCAGCAGCGCACGCGGAGACACCATATATTTT. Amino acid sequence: CASSARGDTIYF.

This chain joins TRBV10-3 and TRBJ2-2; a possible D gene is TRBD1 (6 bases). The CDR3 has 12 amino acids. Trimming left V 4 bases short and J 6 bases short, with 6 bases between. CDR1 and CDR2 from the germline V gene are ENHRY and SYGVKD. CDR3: CAISGGPGELFF. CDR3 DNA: TGTGCCATCAGTGGGGGGCCCGGGGAGCTGTTTTTT.

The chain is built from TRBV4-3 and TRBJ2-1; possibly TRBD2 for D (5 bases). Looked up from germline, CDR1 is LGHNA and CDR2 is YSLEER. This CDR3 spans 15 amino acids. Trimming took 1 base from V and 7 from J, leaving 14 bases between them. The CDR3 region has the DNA TGCGCCAGCAGCCAAGTTGAGGGTAGGAGGAATGAGCAGTTCTTC. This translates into CASSQVEGRRNEQFF.

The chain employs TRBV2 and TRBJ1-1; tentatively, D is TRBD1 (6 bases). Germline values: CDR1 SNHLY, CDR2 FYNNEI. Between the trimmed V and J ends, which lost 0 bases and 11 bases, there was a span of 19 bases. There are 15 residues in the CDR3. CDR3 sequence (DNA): TGTGCCAGCAGTGAAGCGGGACAAGTACCTCCCGAGGCTTTCTTT. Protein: CASSEAGQVPPEAFF.

The CDR3 DNA follows: TGTGCCAGTAGTAAGGGTCCGGACAGGGGGAACGAGCAGTACTTC. Amino acid sequence: CASSKGPDRGNEQYF. The V and J genes are TRBV19 and TRBJ2-7; 10 nucleotides line up with TRBD1. Trimming took 4 bases from V and 5 from J; bases not matched to a gene: 8. Looked up from germline, CDR1 is LNHDA and CDR2 is SQIVND (reference sequence). This CDR3 has 15 amino acids. Combining the CDR3 with reference TRBV19 and TRBJ2-7 gives the whole variable domain DGGITQSPKYLFRKEGQNVTLSCEQNLNHDAMYWYRQDPGQGLRLIYYSQIVNDFQKGDIAEGYSVSREKKESFPLTVTSAQKNPTAFYLCASSKGPDRGNEQYFGPGTRLTVT.

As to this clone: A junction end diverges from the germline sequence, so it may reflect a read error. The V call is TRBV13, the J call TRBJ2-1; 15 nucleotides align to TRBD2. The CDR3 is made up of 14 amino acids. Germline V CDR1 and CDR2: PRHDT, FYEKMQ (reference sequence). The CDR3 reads CAGSWTSGRARQFF. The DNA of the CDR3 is TGTGCCGGCAGCTGGACTAGCGGGAGGGCCCGGCAGTTCTTC.